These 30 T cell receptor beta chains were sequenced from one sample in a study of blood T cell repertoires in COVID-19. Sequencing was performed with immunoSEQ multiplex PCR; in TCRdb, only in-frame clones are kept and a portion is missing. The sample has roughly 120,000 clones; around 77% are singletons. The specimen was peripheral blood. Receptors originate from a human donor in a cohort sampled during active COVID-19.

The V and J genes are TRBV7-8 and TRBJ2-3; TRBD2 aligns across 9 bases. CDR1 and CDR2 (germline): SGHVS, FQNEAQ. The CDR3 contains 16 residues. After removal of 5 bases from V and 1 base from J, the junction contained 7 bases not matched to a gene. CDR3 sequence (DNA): TGTGCCAGCAGCCCCCATAGCGGGGGCGGCACAGATACGCAGTATTTT. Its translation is CASSPHSGGGTDTQYF.

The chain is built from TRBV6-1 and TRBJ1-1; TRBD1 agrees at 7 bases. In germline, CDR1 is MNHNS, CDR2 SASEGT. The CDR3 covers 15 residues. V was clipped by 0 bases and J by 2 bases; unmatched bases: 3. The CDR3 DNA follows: TGTGCCAGCAGTGAAGCGAGGGGGCTAAACACTGAAGCTTTCTTT. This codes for CASSEARGLNTEAFF.

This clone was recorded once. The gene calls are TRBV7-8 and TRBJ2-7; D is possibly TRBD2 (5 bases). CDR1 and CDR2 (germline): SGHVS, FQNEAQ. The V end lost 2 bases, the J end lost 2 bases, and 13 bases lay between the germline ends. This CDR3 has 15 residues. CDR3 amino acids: CASSLNAGSTYEQYF. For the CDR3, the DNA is TGTGCCAGCAGCTTAAATGCGGGTTCTACCTACGAGCAGTACTTC.

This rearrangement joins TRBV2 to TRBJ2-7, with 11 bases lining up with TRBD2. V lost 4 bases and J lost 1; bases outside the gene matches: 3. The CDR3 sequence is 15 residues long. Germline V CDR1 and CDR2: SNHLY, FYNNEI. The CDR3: CASSGLAGPSYEQYF. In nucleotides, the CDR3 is TGTGCCAGCAGTGGACTAGCGGGACCATCCTACGAGCAGTACTTC.

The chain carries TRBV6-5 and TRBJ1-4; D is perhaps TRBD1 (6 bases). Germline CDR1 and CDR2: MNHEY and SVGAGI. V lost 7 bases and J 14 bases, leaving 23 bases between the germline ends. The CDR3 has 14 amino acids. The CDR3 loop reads CASKADSKSPGLFF. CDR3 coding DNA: TGTGCCAGCAAGGCGGACAGCAAGTCCCCGGGGCTGTTTTTT.

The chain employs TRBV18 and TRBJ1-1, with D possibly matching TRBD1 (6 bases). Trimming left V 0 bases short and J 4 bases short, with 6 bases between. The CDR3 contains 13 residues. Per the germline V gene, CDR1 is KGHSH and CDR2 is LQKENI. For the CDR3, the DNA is TGTGCCAGCTCACCACCGGGGGCCACTGAAGCTTTCTTT. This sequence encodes CASSPPGATEAFF.

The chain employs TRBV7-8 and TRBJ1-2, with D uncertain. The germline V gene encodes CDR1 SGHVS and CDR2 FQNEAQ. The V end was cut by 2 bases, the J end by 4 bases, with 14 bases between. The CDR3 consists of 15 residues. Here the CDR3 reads CASSLKQPGVYGYTF. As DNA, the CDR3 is TGTGCCAGCAGCTTAAAACAGCCCGGGGTCTATGGCTACACCTTC.

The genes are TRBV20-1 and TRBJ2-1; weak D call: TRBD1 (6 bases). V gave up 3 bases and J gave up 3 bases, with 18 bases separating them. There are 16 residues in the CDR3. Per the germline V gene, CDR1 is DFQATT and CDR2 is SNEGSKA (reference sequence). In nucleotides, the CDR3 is TGCAGTGCTAGTAGGACTGGCAGGGGTTACTACAATGAGCAGTTCTTC. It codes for CSASRTGRGYYNEQFF.

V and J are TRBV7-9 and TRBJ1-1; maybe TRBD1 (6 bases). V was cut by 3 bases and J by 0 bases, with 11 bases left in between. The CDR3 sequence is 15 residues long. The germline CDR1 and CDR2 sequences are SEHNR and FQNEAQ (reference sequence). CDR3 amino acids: CASSFPRDMNTEAFF. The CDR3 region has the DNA TGTGCCAGCAGCTTTCCCCGGGACATGAACACTGAAGCTTTCTTT.

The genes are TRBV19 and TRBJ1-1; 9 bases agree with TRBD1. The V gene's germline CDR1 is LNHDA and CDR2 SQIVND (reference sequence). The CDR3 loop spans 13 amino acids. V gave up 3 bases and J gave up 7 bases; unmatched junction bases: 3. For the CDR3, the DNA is TGTGCCAGTAGTATCCCGGACAGGGGTGAAGCTTTCTTT. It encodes CASSIPDRGEAFF. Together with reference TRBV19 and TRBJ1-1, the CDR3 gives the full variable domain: DGGITQSPKYLFRKEGQNVTLSCEQNLNHDAMYWYRQDPGQGLRLIYYSQIVNDFQKGDIAEGYSVSREKKESFPLTVTSAQKNPTAFYLCASSIPDRGEAFFGQGTRLTVV.

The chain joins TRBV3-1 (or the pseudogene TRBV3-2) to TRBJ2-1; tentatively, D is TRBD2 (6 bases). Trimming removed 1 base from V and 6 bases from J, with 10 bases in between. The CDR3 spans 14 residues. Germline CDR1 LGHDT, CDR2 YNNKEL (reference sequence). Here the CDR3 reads CASSQGLSGNEQFF. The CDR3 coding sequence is TGTGCCAGCAGCCAAGGTCTTAGCGGCAATGAGCAGTTCTTC.

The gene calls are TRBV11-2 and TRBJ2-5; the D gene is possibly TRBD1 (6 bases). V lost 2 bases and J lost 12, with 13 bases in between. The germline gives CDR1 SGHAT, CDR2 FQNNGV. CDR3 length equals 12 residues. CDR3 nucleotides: TGTGCCAGCAGCTTAAGACCCGGGACAAAGTACTTC. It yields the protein CASSLRPGTKYF.

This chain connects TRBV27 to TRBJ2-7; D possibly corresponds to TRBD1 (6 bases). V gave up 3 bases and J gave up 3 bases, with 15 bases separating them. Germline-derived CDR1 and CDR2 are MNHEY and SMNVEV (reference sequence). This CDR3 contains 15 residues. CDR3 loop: CASSFGAGAGYEQYF. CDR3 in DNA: TGTGCCAGCAGTTTCGGGGCAGGGGCAGGCTACGAGCAGTACTTC.

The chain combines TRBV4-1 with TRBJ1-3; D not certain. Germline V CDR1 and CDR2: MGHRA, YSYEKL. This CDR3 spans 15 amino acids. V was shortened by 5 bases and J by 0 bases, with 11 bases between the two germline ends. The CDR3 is CASSYGRGSGNTIYF. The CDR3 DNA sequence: TGCGCCAGCAGCTACGGACGGGGCTCTGGAAACACCATATATTTT.

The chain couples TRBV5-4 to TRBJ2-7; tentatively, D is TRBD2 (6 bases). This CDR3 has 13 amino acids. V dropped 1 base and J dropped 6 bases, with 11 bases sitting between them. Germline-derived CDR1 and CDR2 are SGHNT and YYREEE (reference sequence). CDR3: CASSLWGRSEQYF. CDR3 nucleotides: TGTGCCAGCAGCTTGTGGGGGAGGAGCGAGCAGTACTTC.

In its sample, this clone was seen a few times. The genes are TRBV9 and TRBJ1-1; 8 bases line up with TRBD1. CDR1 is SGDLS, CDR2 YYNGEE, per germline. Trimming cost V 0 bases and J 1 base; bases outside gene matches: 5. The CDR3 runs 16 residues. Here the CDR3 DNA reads TGTGCCAGCAGCGTAGGGCTGGGACAGGCGAACACTGAAGCTTTCTTT. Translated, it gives CASSVGLGQANTEAFF.

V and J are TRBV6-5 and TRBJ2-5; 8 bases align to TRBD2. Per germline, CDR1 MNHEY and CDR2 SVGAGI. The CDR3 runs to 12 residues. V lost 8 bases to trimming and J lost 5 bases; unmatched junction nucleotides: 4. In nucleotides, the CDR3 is TGTGCCAGCGGTTTAGCGGGGGAGACCCAGTACTTC. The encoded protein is CASGLAGETQYF.

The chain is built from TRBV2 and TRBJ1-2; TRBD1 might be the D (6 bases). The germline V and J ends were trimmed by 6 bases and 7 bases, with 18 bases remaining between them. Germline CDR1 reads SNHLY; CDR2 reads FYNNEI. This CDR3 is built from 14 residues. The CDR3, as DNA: TGTGCCAGCAGCGAAATACAGGGTTTAGGTGGCTACACCTTC. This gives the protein CASSEIQGLGGYTF.

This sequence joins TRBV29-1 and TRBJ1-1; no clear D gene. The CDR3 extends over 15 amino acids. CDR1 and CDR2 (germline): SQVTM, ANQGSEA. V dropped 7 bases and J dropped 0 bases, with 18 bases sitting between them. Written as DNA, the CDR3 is TGCAGCGCTATAGATCCGAGACAAGTGAACACTGAAGCTTTCTTT. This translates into CSAIDPRQVNTEAFF.

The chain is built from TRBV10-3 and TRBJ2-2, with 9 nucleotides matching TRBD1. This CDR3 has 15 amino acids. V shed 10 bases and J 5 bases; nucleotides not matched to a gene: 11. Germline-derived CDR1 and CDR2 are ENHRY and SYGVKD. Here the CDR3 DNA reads TGTGCCACGAAAGGAGAGGGACAGGGTACCGGGGAGCTGTTTTTT. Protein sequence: CATKGEGQGTGELFF.

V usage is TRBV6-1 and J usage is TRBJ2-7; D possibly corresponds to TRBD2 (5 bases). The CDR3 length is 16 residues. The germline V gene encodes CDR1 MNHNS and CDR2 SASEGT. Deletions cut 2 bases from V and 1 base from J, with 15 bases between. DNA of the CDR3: TGTGCCAGCAGTGAATGGTTGGTACTAGGGTCCTACGAGCAGTACTTC. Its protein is CASSEWLVLGSYEQYF.

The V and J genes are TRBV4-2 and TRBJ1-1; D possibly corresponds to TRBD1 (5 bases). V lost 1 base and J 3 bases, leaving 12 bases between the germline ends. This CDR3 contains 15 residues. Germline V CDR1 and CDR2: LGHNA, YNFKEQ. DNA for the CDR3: TGTGCCAGCAGCCAAGCCAAGGGGTGGGACACTGAAGCTTTCTTT. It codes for CASSQAKGWDTEAFF.

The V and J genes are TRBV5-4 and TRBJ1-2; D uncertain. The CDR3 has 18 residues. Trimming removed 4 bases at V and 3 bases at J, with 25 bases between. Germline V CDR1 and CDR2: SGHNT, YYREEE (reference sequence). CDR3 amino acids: CASSQPRFVGTLHYGYTF. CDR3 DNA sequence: TGTGCCAGCAGCCAACCCAGGTTTGTGGGTACTTTACACTATGGCTACACCTTC.

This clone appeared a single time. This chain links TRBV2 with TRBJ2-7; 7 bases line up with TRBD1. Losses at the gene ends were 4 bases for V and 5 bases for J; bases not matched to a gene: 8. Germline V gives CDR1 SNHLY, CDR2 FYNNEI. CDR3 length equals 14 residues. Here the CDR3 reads CASSGATGIDEQYF. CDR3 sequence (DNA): TGTGCCAGCAGTGGGGCGACAGGGATCGACGAGCAGTACTTC.

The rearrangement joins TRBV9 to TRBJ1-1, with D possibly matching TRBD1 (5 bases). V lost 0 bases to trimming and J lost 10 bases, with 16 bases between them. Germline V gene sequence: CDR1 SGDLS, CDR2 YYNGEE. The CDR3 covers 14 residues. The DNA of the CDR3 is TGTGCCAGCAGCGTAGGGGTACAGGCCCTCTCAGCTTTCTTT. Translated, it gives CASSVGVQALSAFF.

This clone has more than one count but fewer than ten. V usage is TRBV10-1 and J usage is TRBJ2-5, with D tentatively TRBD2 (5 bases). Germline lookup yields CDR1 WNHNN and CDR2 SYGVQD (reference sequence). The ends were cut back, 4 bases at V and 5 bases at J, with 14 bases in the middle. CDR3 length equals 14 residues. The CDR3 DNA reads TGCGCCAGCAGTGGAGCGGACTCCCCCGAGACCCAGTACTTC. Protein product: CASSGADSPETQYF.

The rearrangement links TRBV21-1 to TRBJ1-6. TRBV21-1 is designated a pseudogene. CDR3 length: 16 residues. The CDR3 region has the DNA TGTGCCAGCAGCAAAGGTGAGATCTCCTATAATTCACCCCTCCACTTT. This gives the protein CASSKGEISYNSPLHF.

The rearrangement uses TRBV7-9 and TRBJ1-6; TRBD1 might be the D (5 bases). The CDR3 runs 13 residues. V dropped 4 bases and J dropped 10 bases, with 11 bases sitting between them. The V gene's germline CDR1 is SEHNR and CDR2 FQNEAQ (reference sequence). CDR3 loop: CASSSGIYSPLHF. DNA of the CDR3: TGTGCCAGCAGCTCAGGGATTTACTCACCCCTCCACTTT.

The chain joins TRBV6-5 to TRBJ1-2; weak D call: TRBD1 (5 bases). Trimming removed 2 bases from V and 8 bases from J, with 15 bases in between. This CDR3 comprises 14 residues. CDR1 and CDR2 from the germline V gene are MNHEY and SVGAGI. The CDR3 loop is CASSYSLTGGGYTF. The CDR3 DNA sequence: TGTGCCAGCAGTTACAGCCTCACAGGTGGCGGCTACACCTTC.

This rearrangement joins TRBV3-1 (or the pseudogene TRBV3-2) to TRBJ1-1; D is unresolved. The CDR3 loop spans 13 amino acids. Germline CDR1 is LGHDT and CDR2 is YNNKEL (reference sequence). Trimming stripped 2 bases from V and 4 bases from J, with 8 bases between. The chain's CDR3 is CASSQTRRTEAFF. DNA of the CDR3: TGTGCCAGCAGCCAAACTAGGCGCACTGAAGCTTTCTTT.